This entry concerns a single TCR beta chain. No antigen is known for it. Qualities for individual bases were not recorded, and no much larger clone is one base off. The method was the immunoSEQ multiplex PCR assay. For TCR sequencing, RNA was extracted from every sample and reverse transcribed into cDNA to serve as template. First-strand cDNA was synthesized with SuperScript III using a 2:1 mix of oligo-dT and random hexamers. A synthetic immune receptor repertoire was used to gauge amplification bias, and whatever bias remained was removed computationally. The study's processing was this. Raw reads were preprocessed for error removal, and CDR3 was defined according to IMGT conventions as running from the conserved cysteine to phenylalanine. Clonality was computed by normalizing Shannon entropy by log2 of the number of productive unique TCRs and subtracting the result from 1. Whether each scalp clone was CD4 or CD8 was inferred by checking scalp TCRbeta sequences against the CD4 and CD8 repertoires from sorted blood. The table was pulled from immuneACCESS by TCRdb, which kept in-frame rearrangements only. Such tables lose some clones; where checked, under half of the loss comes from unresolved V genes, and the rest has no known cause. The V and J calls and the clone size are those of that table, but D and trimming were determined from the DNA. The sample table lists under 350,000 clones, about 62% of them with a count of one. Of the sample, about 1.7% is held by the ten largest clones.

From cysteine to phenylalanine, the CDR3 is 14 amino acids long. The CDR3 DNA has 42 bases and is translated from base 1. Here V drops 4 bases and J drops 0 bases, and the junction holds 3 bases not matched to any gene. The germline V gene (reference sequence) yields GTSNPN for CDR1 and SVGIG for CDR2. The time point label corresponds to: around 26 weeks on oral tofacitinib. The sample's treatment or condition label is to be understood as: oral pan-JAK inhibitor, 5-10 mg twice daily. From alopecia areata patients, peripheral blood was collected along with lesional scalp punch biopsies. After PBMCs were isolated by density centrifugation and stained for CD3, CD4 and CD8, a FACSAria was used to sort CD4+ and CD8+ T cells. These data are taken from a study of CD8+ T cells in alopecia areata (dated by TCRdb to the late 2010s). Some background on the complete study: Treated patients were enrolled in an open-label pilot trial of oral tofacitinib, 5 to 10 mg twice daily, for moderate-to-severe alopecia areata. Tofacitinib was administered for 6 to 18 months, and 6 months of follow-up off drug were then conducted to assess delayed response and recurrence. Disease severity in treated patients was measured with the SALT score, which quantifies the percentage of affected scalp surface area. In both human patients and the C3H/HeJ mouse model, the study applied high-throughput TCRbeta sequencing to look at T cell clonal expansion in alopecia areata. Scalp tissue and sorted CD4+ and CD8+ peripheral blood T cells from patchy and totalis/universalis alopecia areata patients and from healthy controls were covered by human TCRbeta sequencing. Biopsies were taken from tofacitinib-treated patients at baseline and again at 4 and 24 weeks into treatment, and several of those patients also had a later scalp biopsy. Scalp clonality was compared among normal scalp (n=4), patchy alopecia areata scalp (n=8), and alopecia totalis/universalis scalp (n=8). RNA was extracted with the PAXgene miRNA kit for fixed scalp, the miRNeasy kit for PBMCs, and the RNeasy kit for mouse skin. immunoSEQ multiplex PCR using 35 Vbeta forward primers and 13 Jbeta reverse primers was used to amplify TCRbeta CDR3 regions. The investigation overall reported the following: Scalp clonality and the number of expanded CD8+ clones among the top 100 scalp clones were significantly decreased by tofacitinib. Lesional scalp, especially in alopecia totalis/universalis, showed higher clonality and more expanded CD8+ clones than normal scalp, suggesting antigenic drive. Many expanded lesional clones persisted in scalp and blood during tofacitinib treatment, which may partly explain relapse after stopping treatment. Unlike mouse skin, which is dominated by gammadelta T cells, normal human skin has resident alphabeta T cells that are also sequenced, and this complicates analysis of the scalp TCR repertoire. Because the treated cohort was small and included a single nonresponder, larger studies are needed to assess links between baseline CD8+ expansion and response. Shared TCR sequences between patients were less evident than in mice, which may be partly attributable to HLA diversity in the patient population.

The sequence derives from a human donor with alopecia areata. The receptor chain draws on TRBV30 and TRBJ1-1; 9 nucleotides in the junction match TRBD1. This specimen was CD4+ T cells sorted from blood, taken at week 24, from a patient treated with tofacitinib. The CDR3 in this case is CAWKGQGLNTEAFF. The DNA sequence reads TGTGCCTGGAAGGGACAGGGATTGAACACTGAAGCTTTCTTT.